The clone carrying this TCR beta chain was detected only a few times. Its antigen is not identified. The data were taken from a study of regulatory T cells in long-lasting Graves disease. Findings and caveats of the study: TRBV28, TRBJ1-2 and TRBJ2-5 were segments that persistent disease favored. Persistent patients had more shared public clonotypes (approximately 2,700) than new patients (about 970).

Time point noted: newly diagnosed GD, antithyroid drugs for less than 3 months. There was RNA extracted from PBMCs, and the TCR library was made from it. CDR1 and CDR2 (germline): MNHEY, SVGEGT. V was cut by 0 bases and J by 3 bases, with 12 bases left in between. The CDR3 is 15 amino acids. iRepertoire HTBI primers and Arm-PCR of CDR3 regions built TCR beta libraries. TCRdb ran MiXCR on the multiplex PCR reads and lists one entry per CDR3 protein. The data show approximately 460,000 distinct CDR3 sequences, about a sixth seen once. These data also formed part of another study, on T cells in Graves' hyperthyroidism and ophthalmopathy. As reported in that work: The primer set for the first-round RT-PCR of the TCR CDR3 was HTBI. Blood also showed most of the thyroid clonotypes that were expanded above 0.001.

The source is a woman aged 30 to 39 with Graves disease. The V gene is TRBV6-2 or TRBV6-3, the J gene TRBJ2-7; a weak D match, TRBD2 (6 bases). Here the sequenced sample was peripheral blood mononuclear cells (PBMCs), taken at new diagnosis, from a patient treated with antithyroid drugs. Written as DNA, the CDR3 is TGTGCCAGCAGTTACTCGCGGGAAGAGAGCTACGAGCAGTACTTC. As protein: CASSYSREESYEQYF.